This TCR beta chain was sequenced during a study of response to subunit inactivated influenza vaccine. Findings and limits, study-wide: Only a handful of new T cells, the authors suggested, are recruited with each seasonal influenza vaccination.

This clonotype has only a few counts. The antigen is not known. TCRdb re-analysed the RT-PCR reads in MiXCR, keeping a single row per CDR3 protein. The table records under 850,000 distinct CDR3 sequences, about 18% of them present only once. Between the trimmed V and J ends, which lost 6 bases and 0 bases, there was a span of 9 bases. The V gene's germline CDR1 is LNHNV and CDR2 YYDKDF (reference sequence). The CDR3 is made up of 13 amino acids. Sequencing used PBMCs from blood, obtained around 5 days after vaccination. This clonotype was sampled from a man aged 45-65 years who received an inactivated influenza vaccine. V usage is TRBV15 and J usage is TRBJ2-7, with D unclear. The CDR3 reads CATRTASSYEQYF. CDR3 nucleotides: TGTGCCACCAGGACGGCTAGCTCCTACGAGCAGTACTTC.